The 14 T cell receptor beta chains listed next were all sequenced from one sample in a study of cytomegalovirus exposure and HLA in healthy donors. Vbeta (60) and Jbeta (13) primers were used in the PCR. Profiled with immunoSEQ multiplex PCR; TCRdb holds only in-frame clones, not every one. This sample has roughly 92,000 clones; roughly 8.2% occur once, and the top ten carry 2.3%. The sequenced sample consisted of PBMCs. Receptors originate from a man aged 45-65 years in good health and CMV-seronegative.

The chain employs TRBV2 and TRBJ1-5; 7 nucleotides match TRBD1. V lost 6 bases, J lost 0 bases, and 8 bases stayed unmatched. This CDR3 comprises 16 residues. The germline CDR1 and CDR2 sequences are SNHLY and FYNNEI. For the CDR3, the DNA is TGTGCCAGCAGACAGGACAGGTTCTATAGCAATCAGCCCCAGCATTTT. Protein sequence: CASRQDRFYSNQPQHF.

There are a few counts of this clone. CDR3 DNA sequence: TGTGCCAGCAGTTCCGGGGACATCACCTACTACGAGCAGTACTTC. Protein product: CASSSGDITYYEQYF. The genes are TRBV28 and TRBJ2-7; possibly TRBD1 for D (6 bases). Germline V gene lookup returns CDR1 MDHEN and CDR2 SYDVKM. V was cut by 4 bases and J by 3 bases, with 16 bases left in between. The CDR3 consists of 15 residues. The full variable domain, its missing parts supplied by reference TRBV28 and TRBJ2-7, is DVKVTQSSRYLVKRTGEKVFLECVQDMDHENMFWYRQDPGLGLRLIYFSYDVKMKEKGDIPEGYSVSREKKERFSLILESASTNQTSMYLCASSSGDITYYEQYFGPGTRLTVT.

This clone was picked up a small number of times. The V gene is TRBV28, the J gene TRBJ1-5; 7 nucleotides match TRBD1. This CDR3 has 15 residues. Germline V gene lookup returns CDR1 MDHEN and CDR2 SYDVKM. Trimming removed 6 bases from V and 3 bases from J; junction bases left unmatched: 8. The CDR3 region has the DNA TGTGCCAGCAGACCCTCAGACAGGGTCAATCAGCCCCAGCATTTT. This encodes CASRPSDRVNQPQHF.

There are a few counts of this clone. The chain carries TRBV2 and TRBJ2-7; 7 nucleotides align to TRBD2. The CDR3 is 17 amino acids. Germline V gene sequence: CDR1 SNHLY, CDR2 FYNNEI. V was clipped by 3 bases and J by 5 bases; unmatched bases: 16. In DNA, the CDR3 is TGTGCCAGCAGTGATGAGAGTGGTCGCGGGAGATTCGACGAGCAGTACTTC. Protein sequence: CASSDESGRGRFDEQYF.

This clone was detected only a few times. J is TRBJ1-1 and V is TRBV6-6; 8 bases fit TRBD1. Germline CDR1 is MNHNY and CDR2 is SVGAGI (reference sequence). J lost 5 bases, V lost 6 bases, and 8 bases had no gene match. This CDR3 has 14 residues. The CDR3 coding sequence is TGTGCCAGCAGCTCTCAGGGGGCCGGAACTGAAGCTTTCTTT. Translation gives CASSSQGAGTEAFF.

The rearrangement joins TRBV6-1 to TRBJ2-5, with TRBD1 matching over 8 bases. The CDR3 is 15 residues long. Germline V CDR1 and CDR2: MNHNS, SASEGT. With 1 base clipped from V and 3 bases from J, the junction kept 4 bases outside the gene matches. CDR3 nucleotides: TGTGCCAGCAGTGAAGGACAGGGGCGCGAAGAGACCCAGTACTTC. Its protein is CASSEGQGREETQYF.

The rearrangement joins TRBV21-1 to TRBJ2-5; the D segment call TRBD2 is taken from the table without a DNA check. TRBV21-1 is deemed a pseudogene. The CDR3 extends over 11 amino acids. CDR3 residues: CARSYGETQYF. The CDR3 DNA is TGTGCCAGATCGTACGGAGAGACCCAGTACTTC.

In this sample, this clone turned up a few times. The chain combines TRBV7-9 with TRBJ2-3; tentatively, D is TRBD1 (6 bases). The V and J ends lost 4 bases and 3 bases respectively, with 17 bases between them. Germline lookup yields CDR1 SEHNR and CDR2 FQNEAQ (reference sequence). CDR3 length: 16 residues. This chain's CDR3 is CASSSGEALKTDTQYF. The DNA of the CDR3 is TGTGCCAGCAGCTCAGGGGAAGCGCTTAAAACAGATACGCAGTATTTT. Looking up the rest from reference TRBV7-9 and TRBJ2-3 gives the full variable domain: DTGVSQNPRHKITKRGQNVTFRCDPISEHNRLYWYRQTLGQGPEFLTYFQNEAQLEKSRLLSDRFSAERPKGSFSTLEIQRTEQGDSAMYLCASSSGEALKTDTQYFGPGTRLTVL.

The V call is TRBV28, the J call TRBJ1-4; D is perhaps TRBD1 (5 bases). V lost 6 bases, J lost 14 bases, and 19 bases lay in between. Germline CDR1 MDHEN, CDR2 SYDVKM. The CDR3 has 13 residues. In DNA, the CDR3 is TGTGCCAGCAGCCCCTCCGGGACCGGAGGGCTGTTTTTT. Translated: CASSPSGTGGLFF.

This clone occurred a few times. The rearrangement links TRBV7-9 to TRBJ2-3; TRBD2 is a possible D gene (6 bases). Trimming took off 2 bases at V and 4 bases at J, with 19 bases between the two ends. The length of the CDR3 is 17 residues. Germline V gene data show CDR1 as SEHNR and CDR2 as FQNEAQ (reference sequence). As DNA, the CDR3 is TGTGCCAGCAGCTTAAATGCCCTAGCGCCACGGGCAGATACGCAGTATTTT. This encodes CASSLNALAPRADTQYF.

The J gene is TRBJ1-2, the V gene TRBV10-3, with unresolved D. Trimming shortened V by 8 bases and J by 2 bases, and 6 bases separated the two germline ends. Germline V lookup: CDR1 ENHRY, CDR2 SYGVKD. The CDR3 totals 11 residues. CDR3 protein: CAIGGNYGYTF. The CDR3 DNA is TGTGCCATCGGCGGCAACTATGGCTACACCTTC.

This clone was detected only a few times. This rearrangement joins TRBV19 to TRBJ2-3; 9 positions agree with TRBD2. CDR1 is LNHDA, CDR2 SQIVND, per germline (reference sequence). This CDR3 contains 18 residues. J gave up 0 bases and V 7 bases, and 14 bases lay outside the gene matches. The CDR3: CASTRLASGVFSTDTQYF. As DNA, the CDR3 is TGTGCCAGTACCCGTTTGGCTAGCGGGGTCTTTAGCACAGATACGCAGTATTTT.

The chain joins TRBV5-4 to TRBJ2-6; TRBD1 matches 12 bases. The ends lost 3 bases at V and 4 bases at J; junction bases unmatched: 5. Germline CDR1 is SGHNT and CDR2 is YYREEE (reference sequence). This CDR3 has 17 amino acids. Written as DNA, the CDR3 is TGTGCCAGCAGCTCCCGGGACAGGGGGCTGGGGGCCAACGTCCTGACTTTC. It yields the protein CASSSRDRGLGANVLTF.

This sequence joins TRBV5-6 and TRBJ2-3; 10 bases fit TRBD1. From germline, CDR1 is SGHDT and CDR2 YYEEEE. V lost 2 bases to trimming and J lost 6 bases; unmatched junction nucleotides: 9. This CDR3 spans 16 amino acids. CDR3 region: CASSLRQGAILDTQYF. In DNA form, the CDR3 reads TGTGCCAGCAGCTTACGACAGGGGGCAATTCTGGATACGCAGTATTTT.